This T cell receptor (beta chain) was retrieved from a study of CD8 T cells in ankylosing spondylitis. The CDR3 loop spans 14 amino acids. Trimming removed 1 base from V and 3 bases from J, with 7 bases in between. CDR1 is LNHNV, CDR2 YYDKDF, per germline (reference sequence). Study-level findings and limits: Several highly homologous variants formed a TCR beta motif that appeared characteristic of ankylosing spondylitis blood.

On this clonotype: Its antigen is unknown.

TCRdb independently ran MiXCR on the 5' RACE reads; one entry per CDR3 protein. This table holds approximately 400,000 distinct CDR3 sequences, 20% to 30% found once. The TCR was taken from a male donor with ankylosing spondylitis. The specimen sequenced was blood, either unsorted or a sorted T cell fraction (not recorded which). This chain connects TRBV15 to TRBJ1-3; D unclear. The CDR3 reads CATSRVVGGNTIYF. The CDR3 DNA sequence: TGTGCCACCAGCAGAGTAGTCGGTGGAAACACCATATATTTT.